These T cell receptor beta chains were read from a single sample in a study of T cell repertoires in cytomegalovirus infection. A single record per CDR3 protein comes from TCRdb applying MiXCR to the reads. The profile shows about 260,000 distinct CDR3 sequences, less than 9.5% of them singletons. The sequencing input was PBMCs. The receptors shown here come from a human donor in good health (CMV status not recorded). Some clones in this sample may be carry-over from other donors' samples. The CDR3 runs from the conserved cysteine through the conserved F or W. The D gene is left open where the match is weak. Part of the rows lack a size; the others show once, few, many or a class for expanded clones.

j_call v_call clone_size d_call cdr3_aa cdr3_nt
TRBJ2-2 TRBV5-6 few TRBD1 CASSFAGTDTGELFF TGTGCCAGCAGCTTTGCCGGGACAGACACCGGGGAGCTGTTTTTT
TRBJ2-3 TRBV29-1 few . CSVGPGSSTDTQYF TGCAGCGTTGGTCCAGGCTCTAGCACAGATACGCAGTATTTT
TRBJ1-5 TRBV15 . . CATSRPLRGAVQPQHF TGTGCCACCAGCAGACCCCTACGAGGGGCGGTCCAGCCCCAGCATTTT
TRBJ1-5 TRBV15 . . CATSRDRSNQPQHF TGTGCCACCAGCAGAGATAGGAGCAATCAGCCCCAGCATTTT
TRBJ2-1 TRBV7-6 few TRBD1 CASSSTGPQYNEQFF TGTGCCAGCAGCTCGACAGGGCCCCAGTACAATGAGCAGTTCTTC
TRBJ1-2 TRBV20-1 . . CSARDGRFDGYTF TGCAGTGCTAGAGATGGACGGTTTGATGGCTACACCTTC
TRBJ1-1 TRBV7-2 many . CASSARTANTEAFF TGTGCCAGCAGCGCGAGGACAGCGAACACTGAAGCTTTCTTT
TRBJ1-1 TRBV20-1 few TRBD1 CSARTGQGAFF TGCAGTGCTAGAACGGGACAGGGGGCTTTCTTT
TRBJ1-5 TRBV7-2 many . CASASWAGSNQPQHF TGTGCCAGCGCTAGCTGGGCAGGGAGCAATCAGCCCCAGCATTTT
TRBJ2-2 TRBV7-2 many . CASSPDLGQTGELFF TGTGCCAGCAGCCCGGACTTGGGTCAGACCGGGGAGCTGTTTTTT
TRBJ2-7 TRBV29-1 few TRBD1 CSVEGQGAGEQYF TGCAGCGTTGAGGGACAGGGGGCAGGGGAGCAGTACTTC
TRBJ1-2 TRBV7-8 many . CASSLVPFDGYTF TGTGCCAGCAGCTTAGTTCCATTCGATGGCTACACCTTC
TRBJ2-5 TRBV18 many . CASSPYGGVETQYF TGTGCCAGCTCACCATACGGGGGCGTGGAGACCCAGTACTTC
TRBJ2-7 TRBV7-2 many . CASSLIPELYEQYF TGTGCCAGCAGCTTAATCCCGGAACTCTACGAGCAGTACTTC
TRBJ2-7 TRBV10-2 few TRBD2 CASSDRKLAGVIYEQYF TGCGCCAGCAGTGACCGCAAACTAGCGGGAGTAATTTACGAGCAGTACTTC
TRBJ1-6 TRBV5-5 few . CASTSNIGVGNSPLHF TGTGCCAGCACCTCCAACATCGGGGTCGGGAATTCACCCCTCCACTTT
TRBJ1-1 TRBV29-1 many TRBD1 CSVDPAAGGRYTEAFF TGCAGCGTTGACCCGGCGGCAGGGGGAAGGTACACTGAAGCTTTCTTT
TRBJ2-7 TRBV27 . TRBD1 CASSPLLRDRGLSEQYF TGTGCCAGCAGTCCACTACTCCGGGACAGGGGATTGAGCGAGCAGTACTTC
TRBJ2-1 TRBV11-3 . . CASSPDNYNEQFF TGTGCCAGCAGCCCGGACAATTACAATGAGCAGTTCTTC
TRBJ1-2 TRBV10-3 few . CAIKEQGLANYGYTF TGTGCCATCAAGGAACAGGGCTTAGCTAACTATGGCTACACCTTC
TRBJ2-1 TRBV20-1 few . CSASPGQHNEQFF TGCAGTGCTTCGCCTGGACAGCACAATGAGCAGTTCTTC
TRBJ2-3 TRBV7-6 many TRBD1 CASSLRLDRVADTQYF TGTGCCAGCAGCCTAAGGTTGGACAGGGTGGCAGATACGCAGTATTTT
TRBJ1-1 TRBV7-2 many . CASSLRVLYPQTEAFF TGTGCCAGCAGCTTAAGGGTGCTCTATCCTCAAACGGAAGCTTTCTTT
TRBJ2-3 TRBV20-1 many TRBD2 CSARDQSAGGKDTQYF TGCAGTGCTAGAGATCAAAGTGCGGGGGGGAAGGATACGCAGTATTTT
TRBJ2-3 TRBV7-9 many . CASSLQDGADTQYF TGTGCCAGCAGCTTACAGGATGGCGCAGATACGCAGTATTTT
TRBJ2-7 TRBV7-2 . . CASSPPGPSSYEQYF TGTGCCAGCAGCCCCCCCGGGCCGAGCTCCTACGAGCAGTACTTC